Listed below are T cell receptor beta chains from one sample, sequenced in a study of T cells after yellow fever vaccination. TCRdb fed the 5' RACE reads into MiXCR, producing one record per CDR3 protein. The sample has a few hundred thousand distinct CDR3 sequences; about 4% are singletons. The material sequenced was PBMCs, taken 5 days after the yellow fever booster vaccination. These receptors came from a man in his late teens or twenties who received the YFV17D yellow fever vaccine. The CDR3 runs from the conserved cysteine through the conserved F or W. D genes are given only for firm matches. For some rows the clone size is stated as once, few or many, or as a class when expanded; others skip it.

size	D	J	length	V	DNA	CDR3
few	.	TRBJ2-2	15	TRBV5-4	TGTGCCGCTAATCCGGGGGCCGAGAACACCGGGGAGCTGTTTTTT	CAANPGAENTGELFF
.	.	TRBJ2-2	12	TRBV7-9	TGTGCCAGCAGCTTAACCCACGGGGAGCTGTTTTTT	CASSLTHGELFF
few	.	TRBJ2-1	13	TRBV4-3	TGCGCCAGCAGCCAACCGGGGTACAATGAGCAGTTCTTC	CASSQPGYNEQFF
few	.	TRBJ1-2	15	TRBV4-1	TGCGCCAGCAGCCAAGCCCCCCAGCGACGAGCTGGCTACACCTTC	CASSQAPQRRAGYTF
once	.	TRBJ2-3	15	TRBV20-1	TGCAGTGCTAGGGGGGCAGTGGGTTCCACAGATACGCAGTATTTT	CSARGAVGSTDTQYF
many	.	TRBJ1-2	16	TRBV4-3	TGCGCCAGCAGCCAAGACGCTCTTGGGGTGCACTATGGCTACACCTTC	CASSQDALGVHYGYTF
many	.	TRBJ2-5	14	TRBV24-1	TGTGCCACCAGTGATTCAGGCGGGCCAGAGACCCAGTACTTC	CATSDSGGPETQYF
.	TRBD1	TRBJ2-1	17	TRBV7-9	TGTGCCAGCAGCCCCACAGCCGGGACAGGGACCGAGAATGAGCAGTTCTTC	CASSPTAGTGTENEQFF
.	.	TRBJ1-2	13	TRBV6-5	TGTGCCAGCAGTCGTGGGGCAGACTATGGCTACACCTTC	CASSRGADYGYTF
few	TRBD1	TRBJ2-2	16	TRBV5-1	TGCGCCAGCAGCCCCGCGGGACAGGGGAACACCGGGGAGCTGTTTTTT	CASSPAGQGNTGELFF
few	.	TRBJ1-1	15	TRBV6-2/TRBV6-3	TGTGCCAGCAGTTACCCGGGGTTTGCGAACACTGAAGCTTTCTTT	CASSYPGFANTEAFF
few	.	TRBJ2-1	15	TRBV19	TGTGCCAGTAGTATAGGCCGGGGCTCCTACAATGAGCAGTTCTTC	CASSIGRGSYNEQFF
few	.	TRBJ1-3	14	TRBV5-1	TGCGCCAGCAGCTTGGGGGAGACTGGAAACACCATATATTTT	CASSLGETGNTIYF
.	.	TRBJ1-2	14	TRBV20-1	TGCAGTGCTAATACACCAGGGATCCCTTATGGCTACACCTTC	CSANTPGIPYGYTF
many	.	TRBJ2-5	12	TRBV12-3/TRBV12-4	TGTGCCAGCAGTCCGAGCTCCGAGACCCAGTACTTC	CASSPSSETQYF
.	TRBD1	TRBJ2-7	15	TRBV10-3	TGTGCCATCAGTGAGAGGGACAGGGTATGGTTCGAGCAGTACTTC	CAISERDRVWFEQYF
many	.	TRBJ1-5	14	TRBV4-3	TGCGCCAGCAGCCAAGTCGTGGCGGATCAGCCCCAGCATTTT	CASSQVVADQPQHF
few	TRBD2	TRBJ2-5	15	TRBV11-2	TGTGCCAGCAGCTGGGGGGGGGGGACCCAAGAGACCCAGTACTTC	CASSWGGGTQETQYF
.	.	TRBJ2-3	12	TRBV2	TGTGCCAGCACGGGAAACACAGATACGCAGTATTTT	CASTGNTDTQYF
many	.	TRBJ2-1	14	TRBV12-3/TRBV12-4	TGTGCCAGCAAGTCAACCAGCTCCTACAATGAGCAGTTCTTC	CASKSTSSYNEQFF
many	.	TRBJ1-1	16	TRBV5-1	TGCGCCAGCAGCTTGGGCGGCAGGGACGGAAACACTGAAGCTTTCTTT	CASSLGGRDGNTEAFF
many	.	TRBJ2-2	13	TRBV11-3	TGTGCCAGCAGCTTAGAATACGCCGGGGAGCTGTTTTTT	CASSLEYAGELFF
many	.	TRBJ2-1	17	TRBV11-1	TGTGCCAGCAGCTTATCACCATCCGCGGCTTTATACAATGAGCAGTTCTTC	CASSLSPSAALYNEQFF
few	TRBD2	TRBJ2-1	16	TRBV9	TGTGCCAGCAGCGTAGTAGCGGGGGGGCTGTACAATGAGCAGTTCTTC	CASSVVAGGLYNEQFF
few	.	TRBJ1-2	16	TRBV6-5	TGTGCCAGCAGTTACCGAGGAGGGGTCCCGGCGTATGGCTACACCTTC	CASSYRGGVPAYGYTF
few	.	TRBJ2-1	11	TRBV25-1	TGTGCCAGCAGTGAATGGGGTGAGCAGTTCTTC	CASSEWGEQFF
.	.	TRBJ2-1	14	TRBV6-6	TGTGCCAGCAGTTGGTCTAGTTCCTACAATGAGCAGTTCTTC	CASSWSSSYNEQFF
few	.	TRBJ2-3	15	TRBV28	TGTGCCAGCAGTTTACTAGCGCTGAGCACAGATACGCAGTATTTT	CASSLLALSTDTQYF
many	TRBD2	TRBJ2-1	15	TRBV9	TGTGCCAGCAGCGTAACGGCGGGGGGGTTCAATGAGCAGTTCTTC	CASSVTAGGFNEQFF
few	.	TRBJ1-4	14	TRBV6-5	TGTGCCAGCAGTTACTCGACAGGAGGGGAAAAACTGTTTTTT	CASSYSTGGEKLFF
few	.	TRBJ1-3	17	TRBV7-9	TGTGCCAGCAGCCCAGAGGCTGGGACAATCTCTGGAAACACCATATATTTT	CASSPEAGTISGNTIYF
.	.	TRBJ2-3	13	TRBV3-1	TGTGCCAGCACCCTAAGAAGTGCCGATACGCAGTATTTT	CASTLRSADTQYF
.	.	TRBJ1-1	15	TRBV4-3	TGCGCCAGCAGCCAAGAGACCTCGATGAACACTGAAGCTTTCTTT	CASSQETSMNTEAFF
many	.	TRBJ1-1	14	TRBV6-2/TRBV6-3	TGTGCCAGCAGTTACCAGGGGTTAAGAACTGAAGCTTTCTTT	CASSYQGLRTEAFF
.	TRBD1	TRBJ2-5	13	TRBV12-3/TRBV12-4	TGTGCCAGCCTCAGGGGGCTCGGGGAGACCCAGTACTTC	CASLRGLGETQYF
many	.	TRBJ2-5	15	TRBV5-6	TGTGCCAGCAGCGCCGACCTTGGGAACCAAGAGACCCAGTACTTC	CASSADLGNQETQYF
few	TRBD1	TRBJ1-2	14	TRBV20-1	TGCAGTGCTACCAAGGGGAGGGGGCAAGGTGGCTACACCTTC	CSATKGRGQGGYTF
.	.	TRBJ1-1	14	TRBV19	TGTGCCAGTAGGATTCGTTCGGCGAACACTGAAGCTTTCTTT	CASRIRSANTEAFF
few	TRBD2	TRBJ2-7	13	TRBV29-1	TGCAGCGTGCACAGCGGGGGGACCTACGAGCAGTACTTC	CSVHSGGTYEQYF
few	.	TRBJ2-2	13	TRBV25-1	TGTGCCAGCAGTGCCAGGGTTACCGGGGAGCTGTTTTTT	CASSARVTGELFF